The clone carrying this TCR beta chain was picked up a small number of times. The antigen is unknown. The data belong to a study of T cells in Graves' hyperthyroidism and ophthalmopathy. This CDR3 comprises 13 residues. V shed 6 bases and J shed 2 bases, with 13 bases lying between them. Germline assignment: CDR1 DFQATT and CDR2 SNEGSKA (reference sequence). TCR beta CDR3 regions were amplified from RNA. RT-PCR in the first round (using the HTBI primer set) targeted the TCR CDR3. TCRdb passed the multiplex PCR reads through MiXCR, listing each CDR3 protein once. This table holds 730,000 or so distinct CDR3 sequences, approximately 18% found once. Notes on the study in general: Most clonotypes expanded in thyroid above 0.001 were likewise present in blood.

V gene TRBV20-1 combines with J gene TRBJ2-5, with a tentative D call TRBD1 (6 bases). Sequenced material: blood. This TCR was recovered from a woman aged 45-59 years with Graves' hyperthyroidism that later progressed to Graves' ophthalmopathy. The CDR3 loop is CSAGDTRQETQYF. The CDR3 DNA sequence: TGCAGTGCCGGGGACACCAGACAAGAGACCCAGTACTTC.